Below, 31 T cell receptor beta chains from the same sample are listed, as sequenced in a study of cytomegalovirus exposure and HLA in healthy donors. Vbeta (60) and Jbeta (13) primers were used in the PCR. The repertoire was sequenced with immunoSEQ multiplex PCR; TCRdb's copy has only in-frame clones and lacks some. The table lists roughly 160,000 clones, about 65% of them singletons. Sequencing was done on a sample of PBMCs. Receptors were obtained from a girl under 18 in good health and CMV-seronegative.

CDR3 protein: CASIQNTEAFF. The CDR3 region has the DNA TGTGCCAGCATCCAGAACACTGAAGCTTTCTTT. The chain has TRBV2 and TRBJ1-1, with D hard to call. The germline V and J ends were trimmed by 7 bases and 1 base, with 4 bases remaining between them. Germline V CDR1 and CDR2: SNHLY, FYNNEI. There are 11 residues in the CDR3.

In this sample, this clone turned up once. V gene TRBV6-5 combines with J gene TRBJ1-5; D perhaps matches TRBD1 (6 bases). Germline V lookup: CDR1 MNHEY, CDR2 SVGAGI. Trimming stripped 4 bases from V and 2 bases from J, with 12 bases between. The CDR3 runs to 15 residues. DNA for the CDR3: TGTGCCAGCAGTTCGGGGGGGGCGGGCAATCAGCCCCAGCATTTT. Translating gives CASSSGGAGNQPQHF.

This CDR3 is CASTGANTGELFF. CDR3 DNA: TGTGCCAGCACAGGGGCGAACACCGGGGAGCTGTTTTTT. J is TRBJ2-2 and V is TRBV6-1; a weak D match, TRBD1 (6 bases). Looked up from germline, CDR1 is MNHNS and CDR2 is SASEGT. CDR3 length: 13 residues. V was trimmed by 7 bases and J by 0 bases, leaving 6 bases between them.

The chain is built from TRBV19 and TRBJ1-5; 8 positions match TRBD1. The CDR3 extends over 15 amino acids. Germline CDR1 LNHDA, CDR2 SQIVND (reference sequence). J gave up 5 bases and V 6 bases, and 9 bases lay outside the gene matches. This chain's CDR3 is CASSLDRGGDQPQHF. The CDR3 coding sequence is TGTGCCAGTAGCCTCGACAGGGGCGGGGATCAGCCCCAGCATTTT.

The rearrangement uses TRBV5-1 and TRBJ2-5; TRBD2 might be the D (5 bases). The length of the CDR3 is 14 residues. Deletions cut 0 bases from V and 4 bases from J, with 10 bases between. The germline V gene has CDR1 SGHRS and CDR2 YFSETQ. In DNA form, the CDR3 reads TGCGCCAGCAGCTTGGGAGGGCCTGGAGAGACCCAGTACTTC. It translates to CASSLGGPGETQYF.

The chain uses TRBV6-4 and TRBJ1-2; D may be TRBD1 (6 bases). With 6 bases removed from V and 4 bases from J, the gap between germline ends came to 18 bases. Germline CDR1 reads MRHNA; CDR2 reads SNTAGT. The CDR3 spans 15 residues. DNA of the CDR3: TGTGCCAGCAGGGAGACAGGAGGTGGGGGCTATGGCTACACCTTC. It specifies CASRETGGGGYGYTF.

The J gene is TRBJ2-7, the V gene TRBV19; D is undetermined. The CDR3 totals 13 residues. The V gene lost 5 bases and the J gene lost 3 bases, with 11 bases spanning the gap. Germline V lookup: CDR1 LNHDA, CDR2 SQIVND (reference sequence). This CDR3 reads CASSPPTGYEQYF. DNA for the CDR3: TGTGCCAGTAGTCCCCCCACCGGCTACGAGCAGTACTTC.

V and J are TRBV18 and TRBJ1-5; 9 positions agree with TRBD1. Germline values: CDR1 KGHSH, CDR2 LQKENI. The V gene end was trimmed by 3 bases and the J gene end by 6 bases; junction bases not matched to a gene: 12. This CDR3 has 17 residues. The CDR3 coding sequence is TGTGCCAGCTCACCCTCCGGGACAGGGATTTTCAGTCAGCCCCAGCATTTT. It codes for CASSPSGTGIFSQPQHF. The variable domain in full, completed from reference TRBV18 and TRBJ1-5, reads NAGVMQNPRHLVRRRGQEARLRCSPMKGHSHVYWYRQLPEEGLKFMVYLQKENIIDESGMPKERFSAEFPKEGPSILRIQQVVRGDSAAYFCASSPSGTGIFSQPQHFGDGTRLSIL.

In the case of this clone: The junction does not match germline at one end; this may be a read error. The genes are TRBV29-1 and TRBJ1-1; 8 bases fit TRBD1. This CDR3 is built from 13 residues. Germline V gives CDR1 SQVTM, CDR2 ANQGSEA. The CDR3 here is CSAMGQVNAEAFF. Here the CDR3 DNA reads TGCAGCGCCATGGGACAGGTGAACGCTGAAGCTTTCTTT.

The V and J genes are TRBV11-1 and TRBJ1-1; TRBD1 might be the D (6 bases). The CDR3 is 15 residues long. Germline CDR1 SGHAT, CDR2 FQDESV (reference sequence). V lost 5 bases and J lost 5, with 18 bases in between. The CDR3 is CASSPRDRLPTEAFF. The CDR3 DNA follows: TGTGCCAGCAGCCCCAGAGACAGGTTACCAACTGAAGCTTTCTTT.

The chain combines TRBV7-6 with TRBJ2-3, with 9 bases lining up with TRBD1. V was clipped by 6 bases and J by 4 bases; unmatched bases: 8. The V gene's germline CDR1 is SGHVS and CDR2 FNYEAQ. There are 15 residues in the CDR3. The CDR3 reads CASRQTGGFADTQYF. The CDR3 DNA sequence: TGTGCCAGCAGACAAACAGGGGGCTTTGCAGATACGCAGTATTTT.

In this sample, this clone turned up a few times. V is TRBV29-1 and J is TRBJ1-1; D gene unclear. The CDR3 runs to 13 residues. V shed 6 bases and J shed 2 bases, with 13 bases lying between them. From germline, CDR1 is SQVTM and CDR2 ANQGSEA. CDR3 residues: CSVAPVLNTEAFF. The CDR3 DNA is TGCAGCGTCGCGCCGGTCCTAAACACTGAAGCTTTCTTT. Using reference TRBV29-1 and TRBJ1-1 for the parts outside the CDR3, the full variable domain is SAVISQKPSRDICQRGTSLTIQCQVDSQVTMMFWYRQQPGQSLTLIATANQGSEATYESGFVIDKFPISRPNLTFSTLTVSNMSPEDSSIYLCSVAPVLNTEAFFGQGTRLTVV.

The rearrangement joins TRBV27 to TRBJ1-1; D gene uncertain. The CDR3 has 16 amino acids. Trimming pared 2 bases from V and 4 bases from J, leaving 17 bases between. Germline lookup yields CDR1 MNHEY and CDR2 SMNVEV (reference sequence). The CDR3 nucleotides are TGTGCCAGCAGTTTAGTGGGAGGACCCGCTCCCACTGAAGCTTTCTTT. Protein product: CASSLVGGPAPTEAFF.

This chain links TRBV25-1 with TRBJ1-4, with a possible D match to TRBD1 (6 bases). The V and J ends lost 2 bases and 5 bases respectively, with 12 bases between them. Per germline, CDR1 MGHDK and CDR2 SYGVNS. The CDR3 has 15 residues. The chain's CDR3 is CASSEEETGNEKLFF. DNA for the CDR3: TGTGCCAGCAGTGAAGAAGAGACAGGCAATGAAAAACTGTTTTTT.

This chain joins TRBV7-3 and TRBJ2-5; the match to TRBD1 covers 10 bases. V shed 4 bases, J shed 3 bases, and the junction held 2 bases outside the gene matches. Germline V gene sequence: CDR1 SGHTA, CDR2 FQGTGA. The CDR3 is 14 amino acids. CDR3 sequence reads: CASSWTGGKETQYF. Here the CDR3 DNA reads TGTGCCAGCAGCTGGACAGGGGGAAAAGAGACCCAGTACTTC.

This chain links TRBV19 with TRBJ1-5; 9 bases align to TRBD1. Germline V gene lookup returns CDR1 LNHDA and CDR2 SQIVND (reference sequence). V shed 2 bases, J shed 7 bases, and the junction held 9 bases outside the gene matches. There are 16 residues in the CDR3. In DNA form, the CDR3 reads TGTGCCAGTAGTATAACGACAGGGGGGTTCAAGCAGCCCCAGCATTTT. It is translated as CASSITTGGFKQPQHF.

This clone showed up just a few times. This chain joins TRBV4-2 and TRBJ2-5; D is perhaps TRBD1 (6 bases). The CDR3 extends over 13 amino acids. The V gene lost 1 base and the J gene lost 5 bases, with 8 bases spanning the gap. Germline-derived CDR1 and CDR2 are LGHNA and YNFKEQ. The CDR3 DNA follows: TGTGCCAGCAGCCAAGGGGGGCCCGAGACCCAGTACTTC. It specifies CASSQGGPETQYF.

The chain carries TRBV19 and TRBJ2-2; 9 bases map to TRBD2. Germline CDR1 reads LNHDA; CDR2 reads SQIVND (reference sequence). The ends lost 5 bases at V and 0 bases at J; junction bases unmatched: 7. The CDR3 runs 17 residues. The CDR3 loop is CASSPPLAGANTGELFF. CDR3 coding DNA: TGTGCCAGTAGTCCACCGTTAGCGGGGGCGAACACCGGGGAGCTGTTTTTT.

This chain joins TRBV4-1 and TRBJ2-7, with a possible D match to TRBD1 (5 bases). CDR3 length: 15 residues. Trimming stripped 3 bases from V and 1 base from J, with 13 bases between. Germline values: CDR1 MGHRA, CDR2 YSYEKL. The CDR3 here is CASSQFSDRSYEQYF. In DNA, the CDR3 is TGCGCCAGCAGCCAGTTTAGTGACAGATCCTACGAGCAGTACTTC.

The genes are TRBV9 and TRBJ1-5, with D maybe TRBD1 (5 bases). V gave up 3 bases and J gave up 6 bases, with 13 bases separating them. CDR1 SGDLS and CDR2 YYNGEE come from the germline V gene. The CDR3 runs to 14 residues. The CDR3: CASSAAGESQPQHF. CDR3 bases: TGTGCCAGCAGCGCCGCGGGGGAGAGTCAGCCCCAGCATTTT.

CDR3 protein: CASSPRAGLANTEAFF. The CDR3 DNA sequence: TGCGCCAGCAGCCCCAGGGCAGGGTTGGCGAACACTGAAGCTTTCTTT. The chain is built from TRBV5-1 and TRBJ1-1; TRBD1 might be the D (5 bases). This CDR3 is 16 amino acids long. V lost 4 bases, J lost 1 base, and 17 bases lay in between. Germline assignment: CDR1 SGHRS and CDR2 YFSETQ.

Only one count was recorded for this clone. The chain combines TRBV4-1 with TRBJ1-3; D is undetermined. V was shortened by 0 bases and J by 0 bases, with 9 bases between the two germline ends. Germline CDR1 is MGHRA and CDR2 is YSYEKL. CDR3 size: 16 residues. CDR3 sequence: CASSQDLGSSGNTIYF. CDR3 coding DNA: TGCGCCAGCAGCCAAGATTTAGGGAGCTCTGGAAACACCATATATTTT.

The chain combines TRBV4-1 with TRBJ1-5; 8 bases are a match to TRBD1. There are 16 residues in the CDR3. V shed 2 bases, J shed 5 bases, and the junction held 8 bases outside the gene matches. Germline assignment: CDR1 MGHRA and CDR2 YSYEKL. The CDR3 spells CASSQFLDRAHQPQHF. Here the CDR3 DNA reads TGCGCCAGCAGCCAATTCCTGGACAGGGCCCATCAGCCCCAGCATTTT.

The chain is built from TRBV2 and TRBJ1-2; TRBD1 might be the D (5 bases). This CDR3 has 14 residues. Trimming took 0 bases from V and 12 from J, leaving 17 bases between them. Germline values: CDR1 SNHLY, CDR2 FYNNEI. DNA for the CDR3: TGTGCCAGCAGTGAAGCGGGCGGGACCACTGACAACACCTTC. It translates to CASSEAGGTTDNTF. Supplemented by reference TRBV2 and TRBJ1-2, the full variable domain reads EPEVTQTPSHQVTQMGQEVILRCVPISNHLYFYWYRQILGQKVEFLVSFYNNEISEKSEIFDDQFSVERPDGSNFTLKIRSTKLEDSAMYFCASSEAGGTTDNTFGSGTRLTVV.

This chain links TRBV6-5 with TRBJ2-1; 10 bases match TRBD2. V lost 7 bases to trimming and J lost 9 bases; unmatched junction nucleotides: 9. The CDR3 runs 14 residues. The germline CDR1 and CDR2 sequences are MNHEY and SVGAGI. The CDR3 here is CASKTAGGAGEQFF. CDR3 nucleotides: TGTGCCAGCAAGACAGCGGGGGGGGCCGGTGAGCAGTTCTTC.

The rearrangement links TRBV9 to TRBJ2-3; 11 nucleotides line up with TRBD2. V lost 4 bases to trimming and J lost 0 bases; unmatched junction nucleotides: 1. The CDR3 has 15 amino acids. From germline, CDR1 is SGDLS and CDR2 YYNGEE. CDR3 in amino acids: CASSRTSGSTDTQYF. CDR3 in DNA: TGTGCCAGCAGCCGGACTAGCGGGAGCACAGATACGCAGTATTTT. The full variable domain, in which reference TRBV9 and TRBJ2-3 provide the parts outside the CDR3, is DSGVTQTPKHLITATGQRVTLRCSPRSGDLSVYWYQQSLDQGLQFLIQYYNGEERAKGNILERFSAQQFPDLHSELNLSSLELGDSALYFCASSRTSGSTDTQYFGPGTRLTVL.

The count of this clone is one. V is TRBV5-1 and J is TRBJ2-7, with 8 bases lining up with TRBD2. The ends lost 4 bases at V and 6 bases at J; junction bases unmatched: 15. The V gene's germline CDR1 is SGHRS and CDR2 YFSETQ. This CDR3 has 16 amino acids. Here the CDR3 DNA reads TGCGCCAGCAGCCCCCCCCAAAGAGCGGGGGCGTCCGAGCAGTACTTC. Amino acids: CASSPPQRAGASEQYF.

V gene TRBV5-4 combines with J gene TRBJ2-5; maybe TRBD1 (6 bases). This CDR3 is 13 amino acids long. Trimming left V 4 bases short and J 5 bases short, with 12 bases between. The germline V gene encodes CDR1 SGHNT and CDR2 YYREEE (reference sequence). The CDR3 bases are TGTGCCAGCAGCCAAAGACAGGAGGAGACCCAGTACTTC. This codes for CASSQRQEETQYF.

This chain joins TRBV9 and TRBJ2-3; no definite D call. The ends were cut back, 2 bases at V and 2 bases at J, with 9 bases in the middle. There are 14 residues in the CDR3. Germline loops: CDR1 SGDLS, CDR2 YYNGEE. CDR3 in DNA: TGTGCCAGCAGCGTCAACACATTCACAGATACGCAGTATTTT. Protein: CASSVNTFTDTQYF. Full variable domain (missing parts from reference TRBV9 and TRBJ2-3): DSGVTQTPKHLITATGQRVTLRCSPRSGDLSVYWYQQSLDQGLQFLIQYYNGEERAKGNILERFSAQQFPDLHSELNLSSLELGDSALYFCASSVNTFTDTQYFGPGTRLTVL.

V usage is TRBV27 and J usage is TRBJ1-1; 9 bases fit TRBD1. The CDR3 covers 16 residues. Germline-derived CDR1 and CDR2 are MNHEY and SMNVEV (reference sequence). Unmatched junction bases numbered 12, after V lost 5 bases and J lost 5 bases. CDR3 amino acids: CASSVRRDRVYTEAFF. The DNA of the CDR3 is TGTGCCAGCAGTGTCAGACGGGACAGGGTGTATACTGAAGCTTTCTTT.

The V gene is TRBV6-1, the J gene TRBJ1-1, with TRBD1 matching 7 bases. Looked up from germline, CDR1 is MNHNS and CDR2 is SASEGT. Germline trimming cut 1 base from V and 3 bases from J; bases unmatched to any gene: 2. This CDR3 spans 14 amino acids. The CDR3 reads CASSEGQGYTEAFF. The CDR3 nucleotides are TGTGCCAGCAGTGAAGGACAGGGTTACACTGAAGCTTTCTTT.